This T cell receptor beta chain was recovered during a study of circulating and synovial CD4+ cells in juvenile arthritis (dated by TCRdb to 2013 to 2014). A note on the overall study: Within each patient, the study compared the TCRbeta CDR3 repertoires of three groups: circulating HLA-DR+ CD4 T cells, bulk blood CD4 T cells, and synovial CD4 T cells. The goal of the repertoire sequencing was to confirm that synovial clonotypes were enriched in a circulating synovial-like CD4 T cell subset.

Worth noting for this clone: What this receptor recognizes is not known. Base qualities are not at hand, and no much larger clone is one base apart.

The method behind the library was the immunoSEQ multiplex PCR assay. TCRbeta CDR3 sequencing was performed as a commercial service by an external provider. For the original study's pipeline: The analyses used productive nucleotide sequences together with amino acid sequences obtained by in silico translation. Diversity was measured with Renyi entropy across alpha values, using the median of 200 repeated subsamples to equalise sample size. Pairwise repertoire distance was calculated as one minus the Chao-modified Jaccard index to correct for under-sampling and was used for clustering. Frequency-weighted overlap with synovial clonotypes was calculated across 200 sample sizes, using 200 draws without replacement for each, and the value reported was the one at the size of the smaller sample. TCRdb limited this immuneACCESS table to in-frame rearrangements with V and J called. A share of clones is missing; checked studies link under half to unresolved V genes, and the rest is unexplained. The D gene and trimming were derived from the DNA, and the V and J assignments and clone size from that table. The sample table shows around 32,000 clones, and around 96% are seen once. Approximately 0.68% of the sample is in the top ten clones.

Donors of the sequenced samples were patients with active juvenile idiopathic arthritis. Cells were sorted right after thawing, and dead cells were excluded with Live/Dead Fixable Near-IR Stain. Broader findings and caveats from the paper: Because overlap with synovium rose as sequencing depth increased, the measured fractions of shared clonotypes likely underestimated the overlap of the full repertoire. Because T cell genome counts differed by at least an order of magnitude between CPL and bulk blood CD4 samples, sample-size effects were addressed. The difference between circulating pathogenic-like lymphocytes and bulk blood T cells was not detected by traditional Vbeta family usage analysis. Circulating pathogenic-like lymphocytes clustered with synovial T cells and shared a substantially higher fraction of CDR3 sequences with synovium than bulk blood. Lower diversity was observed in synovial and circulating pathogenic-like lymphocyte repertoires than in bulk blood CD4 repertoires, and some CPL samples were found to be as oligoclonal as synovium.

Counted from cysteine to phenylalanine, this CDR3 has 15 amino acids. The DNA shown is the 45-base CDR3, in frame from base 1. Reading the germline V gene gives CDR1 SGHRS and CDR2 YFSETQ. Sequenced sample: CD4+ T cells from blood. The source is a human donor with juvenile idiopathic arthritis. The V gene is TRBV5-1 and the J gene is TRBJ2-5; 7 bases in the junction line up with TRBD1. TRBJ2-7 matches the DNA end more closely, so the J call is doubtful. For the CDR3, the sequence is CASSPRTGGVNEQYF. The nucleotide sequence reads TGCGCCAGCAGCCCAAGGACAGGAGGTGTAAACGAGCAGTACTTC.